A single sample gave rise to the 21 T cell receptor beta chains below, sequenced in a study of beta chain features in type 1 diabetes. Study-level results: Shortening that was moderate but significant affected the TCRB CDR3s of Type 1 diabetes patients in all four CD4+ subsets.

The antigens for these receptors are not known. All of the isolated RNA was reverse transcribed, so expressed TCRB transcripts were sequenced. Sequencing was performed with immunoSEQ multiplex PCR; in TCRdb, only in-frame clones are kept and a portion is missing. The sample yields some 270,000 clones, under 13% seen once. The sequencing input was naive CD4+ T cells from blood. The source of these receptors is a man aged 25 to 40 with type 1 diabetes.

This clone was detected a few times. The CDR3 here is CASSSQGLQETQYF. CDR3 coding DNA: TGTGCCAGCAGCTCCCAGGGGCTGCAAGAGACCCAGTACTTC. The V call is TRBV7-2, the J call TRBJ2-5; the D gene is possibly TRBD1 (6 bases). Germline CDR1 is SGHTA and CDR2 is FQGNSA. Trimming removed 4 bases at V and 2 bases at J, with 11 bases between. The CDR3 totals 14 residues.

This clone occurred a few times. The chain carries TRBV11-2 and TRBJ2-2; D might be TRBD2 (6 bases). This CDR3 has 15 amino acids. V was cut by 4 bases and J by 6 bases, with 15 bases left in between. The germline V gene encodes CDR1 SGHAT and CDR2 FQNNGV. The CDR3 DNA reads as TGTGCCAGCAGCTCGACTTCGGGAGCCCCCGGGGAGCTGTTTTTT. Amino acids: CASSSTSGAPGELFF.

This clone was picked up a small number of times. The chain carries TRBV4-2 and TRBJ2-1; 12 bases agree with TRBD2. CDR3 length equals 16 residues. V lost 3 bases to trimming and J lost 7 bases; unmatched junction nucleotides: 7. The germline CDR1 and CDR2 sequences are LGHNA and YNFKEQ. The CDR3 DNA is TGTGCCAGCAGCCAGGTACTAGCGGGGGGACAAAATGAGCAGTTCTTC. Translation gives CASSQVLAGGQNEQFF.

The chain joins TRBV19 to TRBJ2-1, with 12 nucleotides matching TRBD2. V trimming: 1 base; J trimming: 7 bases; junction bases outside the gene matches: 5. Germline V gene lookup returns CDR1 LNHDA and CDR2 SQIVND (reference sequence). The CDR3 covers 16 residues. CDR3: CASSIVGLAGSNEQFF. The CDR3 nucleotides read TGTGCCAGTAGTATAGTTGGACTAGCGGGGTCAAATGAGCAGTTCTTC.

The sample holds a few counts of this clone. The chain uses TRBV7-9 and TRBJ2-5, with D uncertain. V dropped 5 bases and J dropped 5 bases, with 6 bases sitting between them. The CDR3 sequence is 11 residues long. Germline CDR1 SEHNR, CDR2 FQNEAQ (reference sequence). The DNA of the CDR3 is TGTGCCAGCAGCACCCGGGAGACCCAGTACTTC. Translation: CASSTRETQYF.

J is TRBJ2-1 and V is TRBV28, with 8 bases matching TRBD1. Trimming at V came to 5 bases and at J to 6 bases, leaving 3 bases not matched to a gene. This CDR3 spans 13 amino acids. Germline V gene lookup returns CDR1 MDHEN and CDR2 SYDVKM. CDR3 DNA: TGTGCCAGCAGTGTAACAGGGGGCAATGAGCAGTTCTTC. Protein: CASSVTGGNEQFF.

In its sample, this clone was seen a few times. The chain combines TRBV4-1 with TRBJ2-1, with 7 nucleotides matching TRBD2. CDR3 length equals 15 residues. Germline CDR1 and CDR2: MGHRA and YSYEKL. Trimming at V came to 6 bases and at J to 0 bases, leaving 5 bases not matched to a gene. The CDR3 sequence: CASRPAGSSYNEQFF. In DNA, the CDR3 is TGCGCCAGCAGGCCAGCGGGGAGCTCCTACAATGAGCAGTTCTTC.

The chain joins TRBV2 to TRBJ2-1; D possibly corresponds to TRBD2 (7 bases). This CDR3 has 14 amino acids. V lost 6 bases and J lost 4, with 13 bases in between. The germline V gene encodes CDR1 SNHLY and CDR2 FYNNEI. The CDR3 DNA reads TGTGCCAGCAGCCCACAGGGAGGGTACAATGAGCAGTTCTTC. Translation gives CASSPQGGYNEQFF.

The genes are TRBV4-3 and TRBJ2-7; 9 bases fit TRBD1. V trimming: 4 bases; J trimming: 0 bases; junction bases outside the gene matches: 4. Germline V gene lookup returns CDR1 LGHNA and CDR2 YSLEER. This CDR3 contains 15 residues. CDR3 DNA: TGCGCCAGCAGCCCCTTGACAGGGGGCTCCTACGAGCAGTACTTC. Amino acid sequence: CASSPLTGGSYEQYF.

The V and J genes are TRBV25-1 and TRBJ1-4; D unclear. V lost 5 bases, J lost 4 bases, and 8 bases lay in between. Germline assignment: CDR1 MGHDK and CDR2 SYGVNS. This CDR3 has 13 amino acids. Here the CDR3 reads CASSSTGNEKLFF. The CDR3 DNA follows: TGTGCCAGCAGTTCAACTGGTAATGAAAAACTGTTTTTT.

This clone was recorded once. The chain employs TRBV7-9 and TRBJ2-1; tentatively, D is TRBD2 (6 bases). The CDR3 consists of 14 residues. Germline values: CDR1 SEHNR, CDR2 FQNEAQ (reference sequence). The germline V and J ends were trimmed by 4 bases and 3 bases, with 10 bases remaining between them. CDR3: CASSSTSYYNEQFF. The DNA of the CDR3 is TGTGCCAGCAGCTCAACTAGCTACTACAATGAGCAGTTCTTC.

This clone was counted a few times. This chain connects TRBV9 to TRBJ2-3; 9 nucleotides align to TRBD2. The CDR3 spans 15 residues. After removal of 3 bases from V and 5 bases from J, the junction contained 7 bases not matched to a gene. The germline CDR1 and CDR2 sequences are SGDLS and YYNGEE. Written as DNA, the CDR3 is TGTGCCAGCAGCGCTAGCGGGACCCAGGGAGATACGCAGTATTTT. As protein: CASSASGTQGDTQYF.

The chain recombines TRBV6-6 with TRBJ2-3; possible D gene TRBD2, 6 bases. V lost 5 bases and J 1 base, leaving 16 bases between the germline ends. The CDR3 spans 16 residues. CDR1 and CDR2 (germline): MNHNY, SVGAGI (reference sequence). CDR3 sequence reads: CASSPWGEGGTDTQYF. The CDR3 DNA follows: TGTGCCAGCAGTCCCTGGGGGGAAGGTGGCACAGATACGCAGTATTTT.

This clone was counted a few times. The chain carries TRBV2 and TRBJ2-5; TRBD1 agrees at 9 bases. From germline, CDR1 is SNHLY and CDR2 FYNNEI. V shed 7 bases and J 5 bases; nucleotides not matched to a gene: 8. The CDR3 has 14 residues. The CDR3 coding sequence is TGTGCCAGCAATCTACAGGGGGCGGTTGAGACCCAGTACTTC. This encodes CASNLQGAVETQYF.

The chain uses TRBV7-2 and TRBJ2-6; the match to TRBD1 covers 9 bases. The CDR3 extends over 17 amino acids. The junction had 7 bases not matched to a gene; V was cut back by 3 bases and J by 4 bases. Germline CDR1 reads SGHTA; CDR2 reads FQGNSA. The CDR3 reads CASSFGTGWPGANVLTF. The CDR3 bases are TGTGCCAGCAGCTTTGGGACAGGGTGGCCCGGGGCCAACGTCCTGACTTTC. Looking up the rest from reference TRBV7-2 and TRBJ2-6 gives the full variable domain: GAGVSQSPSNKVTEKGKDVELRCDPISGHTALYWYRQSLGQGLEFLIYFQGNSAPDKSGLPSDRFSAERTGGSVSTLTIQRTQQEDSAVYLCASSFGTGWPGANVLTFGAGSRLTVL.

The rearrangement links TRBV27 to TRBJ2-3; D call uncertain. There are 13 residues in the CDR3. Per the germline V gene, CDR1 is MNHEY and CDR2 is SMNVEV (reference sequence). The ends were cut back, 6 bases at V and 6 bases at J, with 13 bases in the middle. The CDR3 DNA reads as TGTGCCAGCAGGGTATACATGGGCGATACGCAGTATTTT. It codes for CASRVYMGDTQYF.

DNA of the CDR3: TGTGCCTGGAGTGTTTTAGCGGGGGAGACCCAGTACTTC. Translating it yields CAWSVLAGETQYF. This chain connects TRBV30 to TRBJ2-5, with 8 bases aligning to TRBD2. V trimming: 0 bases; J trimming: 5 bases; junction bases outside the gene matches: 2. Germline CDR1 is GTSNPN and CDR2 is SVGIG (reference sequence). CDR3 length: 13 amino acids. Together with reference TRBV30 and TRBJ2-5, the CDR3 gives the full variable domain: SQTIHQWPATLVQPVGSPLSLECTVEGTSNPNLYWYRQAAGRGLQLLFYSVGIGQISSEVPQNLSASRPQDRQFILSSKKLLLSDSGFYLCAWSVLAGETQYFGPGTRLLVL.

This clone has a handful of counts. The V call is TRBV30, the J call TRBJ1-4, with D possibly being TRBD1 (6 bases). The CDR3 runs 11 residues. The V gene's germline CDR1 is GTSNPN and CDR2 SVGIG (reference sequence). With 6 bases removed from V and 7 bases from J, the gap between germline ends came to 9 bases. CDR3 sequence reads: CACTGFEKLFF. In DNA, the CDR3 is TGTGCCTGTACAGGGTTTGAAAAACTGTTTTTT.

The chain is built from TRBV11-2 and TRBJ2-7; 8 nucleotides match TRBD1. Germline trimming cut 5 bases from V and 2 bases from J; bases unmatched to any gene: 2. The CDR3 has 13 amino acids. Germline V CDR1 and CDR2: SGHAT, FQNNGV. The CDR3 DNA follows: TGTGCCAGCAGCGTGACAGGGGCCTACGAGCAGTACTTC. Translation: CASSVTGAYEQYF.

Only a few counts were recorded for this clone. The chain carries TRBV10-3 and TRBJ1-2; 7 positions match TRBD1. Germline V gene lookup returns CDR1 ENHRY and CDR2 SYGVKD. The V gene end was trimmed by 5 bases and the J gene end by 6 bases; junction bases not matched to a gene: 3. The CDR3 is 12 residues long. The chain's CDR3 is CAISWQGDGYTF. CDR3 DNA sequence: TGTGCCATCAGTTGGCAGGGGGATGGCTACACCTTC.

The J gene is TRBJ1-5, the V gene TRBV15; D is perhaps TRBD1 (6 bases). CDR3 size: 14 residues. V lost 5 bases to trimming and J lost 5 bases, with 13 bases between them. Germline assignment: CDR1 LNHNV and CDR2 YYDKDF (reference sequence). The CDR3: CATSEIQGHQPQHF. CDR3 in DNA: TGTGCCACCAGCGAGATTCAGGGGCATCAGCCCCAGCATTTT.